The clone carrying this T cell receptor (beta chain) was observed a few times. The antigen is not known. This sample is part of a study of T cells in Graves' hyperthyroidism and ophthalmopathy. For the study at large: Peripheral blood samples were taken at initial diagnosis, prior to any treatment. Overall study findings and caveats: Model-based prediction identified ophthalmopathy a median around 6.7 months prior to its onset. Separation of ophthalmopathy from stable hyperthyroidism was achieved by a 13 V-J model.

The study left out patients who had uncontrolled infection, other autoimmune disease, pregnancy or lactation. Amplified TCR beta CDR3 regions came from RNA transcripts. In the first-round RT-PCR of the TCR CDR3, the HTBI primer set was used. TCRdb independently ran MiXCR on the multiplex PCR reads; one entry per CDR3 protein. The table has a few hundred thousand distinct CDR3 sequences, roughly 15% seen once. Looked up from germline, CDR1 is SGHTA and CDR2 is FQGTGA. The CDR3 extends over 12 amino acids. V shed 1 base and J shed 9 bases, with 7 bases lying between them. The sample comprised blood. The chain carries TRBV7-3 and TRBJ2-1; D remains unclear. This sequence originates from a woman under 30 with Graves' hyperthyroidism. The CDR3 coding sequence is TGTGCCAGCAGCTTAAGTGACGGTGAGCAGTTCTTC. It translates to CASSLSDGEQFF.